The rows below give T cell receptor beta chains drawn from one sample of a study of control samples from healthy donors and cancer patients. The repertoire was sequenced with immunoSEQ multiplex PCR; TCRdb's copy has only in-frame clones and lacks some. The sample consists of around 170,000 clones, about 92% of them appearing once. Sequencing input: blood. These receptor sequences come from a man between 25 and 39 years old in good health. Both conserved end residues are part of each CDR3. Fields, in order: D gene, clone size, V gene, J gene, CDR3 protein, CDR3 DNA. A D gene is named only where the DNA matches it firmly. Clone sizes are given selectively: once, few, many, or a class where the clone is expanded.

>TRBD1|-|TRBV5-1|TRBJ2-7
CASSFPGTGIYEQYF
TGCGCCAGCAGCTTTCCCGGGACAGGGATTTACGAGCAGTACTTC
>TRBD2|-|TRBV6-5|TRBJ2-7
CASESSGGPIYEQYF
TGTGCCAGCGAGTCTAGCGGGGGGCCGATCTACGAGCAGTACTTC
>TRBD1|-|TRBV27|TRBJ1-2
CASGGQVYGYTF
TGTGCCAGCGGGGGACAGGTCTATGGCTACACCTTC
>-|-|TRBV12-5|TRBJ1-2
CASGSGGRTNYGYTF
TGTGCCAGTGGTTCCGGGGGGCGAACTAACTATGGCTACACCTTC
>-|-|TRBV2|TRBJ1-1
CASSVTGGGEAFF
TGTGCCAGCAGTGTGACGGGCGGGGGTGAAGCTTTCTTT
>-|-|TRBV5-1|TRBJ1-2
CASSLGAGTNYGYTF
TGCGCCAGCAGCTTGGGAGCAGGAACTAACTATGGCTACACCTTC
>-|-|TRBV9|TRBJ2-1
CASSVSSGHYNEQFF
TGTGCCAGCAGCGTATCAAGCGGCCACTACAATGAGCAGTTCTTC
>-|-|TRBV15|TRBJ1-4
CATSPLATNEKLFF
TGTGCCACCAGTCCCCTTGCAACTAATGAAAAACTGTTTTTT
>-|-|TRBV2|TRBJ2-7
CASSERGTRMEEQYF
TGTGCCAGCAGTGAAAGGGGAACACGAATGGAGGAGCAGTACTTC
>TRBD1|-|TRBV6-1|TRBJ1-2
CASSDRDRVNYGYTF
TGTGCCAGCAGTGACCGGGACAGGGTAAACTATGGCTACACCTTC
>TRBD2|-|TRBV5-1|TRBJ2-1
CASSLGTSGSNEQFF
TGCGCCAGCAGCCTGGGGACTAGCGGGAGCAATGAGCAGTTCTTC
>TRBD1|-|TRBV24-1|TRBJ2-1
CATSDQDRGMYNEQFF
TGTGCCACCAGTGACCAGGACAGGGGGATGTACAATGAGCAGTTCTTC
>-|-|TRBV9|TRBJ2-5
CASSVVGTSKETQYF
TGTGCCAGCAGCGTAGTGGGGACGAGTAAAGAGACCCAGTACTTC
>-|-|TRBV28|TRBJ2-7
CASRWGSYEQYF
TGTGCCAGCAGGTGGGGCAGCTACGAGCAGTACTTC
>-|-|TRBV3-1/TRBV3-2|TRBJ1-3
CASSPSPGRTGNTIYF
TGTGCCAGCAGCCCCTCACCTGGTAGGACTGGAAACACCATATATTTT
>-|-|TRBV5-6|TRBJ2-1
CASSLRGAWDEQFF
TGTGCCAGCAGCTTGCGGGGGGCTTGGGATGAGCAGTTCTTC
>TRBD2|-|TRBV5-4|TRBJ2-1
CASTRGAGAGSVNNEQFF
TGTGCCAGCACCCGGGGAGCGGGAGCGGGCAGTGTCAACAATGAGCAGTTCTTC
>TRBD1|-|TRBV6-2/TRBV6-3|TRBJ1-5
CASSYSLGQGQPQHF
TGTGCCAGCAGTTACTCCTTGGGACAGGGGCAGCCCCAGCATTTT
>TRBD1|-|TRBV27|TRBJ2-7
CASSRQGNYEQYF
TGTGCCAGCAGTCGACAGGGGAACTACGAGCAGTACTTC
>-|-|TRBV4-1|TRBJ1-2
CASSQQGHMIPNYGYTF
TGCGCCAGCAGCCAACAGGGCCATATGATCCCTAACTATGGCTACACCTTC
>-|once|TRBV29-1|TRBJ1-1
CSVFRDKNTEAFF
TGCAGCGTCTTTCGGGACAAGAACACTGAAGCTTTCTTT
>-|-|TRBV4-2|TRBJ2-3
CASSQAVGGVADTQYF
TGTGCCAGCAGCCAGGCCGTCGGGGGAGTCGCAGATACGCAGTATTTT
>-|-|TRBV6-2/TRBV6-3|TRBJ1-5
CASSYAGSNQPQHF
TGTGCCAGCAGTTACGCGGGGAGCAATCAGCCCCAGCATTTT
>-|once|TRBV11-2|TRBJ2-3
CASSLGGSFSTDTQYF
TGTGCCAGCAGCTTAGGGGGTAGCTTTAGCACAGATACGCAGTATTTT
>TRBD1|-|TRBV10-3|TRBJ2-5
CAISQRDRGGETQYF
TGTGCCATCAGTCAAAGGGACAGGGGAGGGGAGACCCAGTACTTC
>-|-|TRBV28|TRBJ2-7
CASRGPRPSEQYF
TGTGCCAGCAGGGGCCCCCGACCCTCCGAGCAGTACTTC
>-|-|TRBV29-1|TRBJ2-4
CSVEGGENIQYF
TGCAGCGTTGAGGGCGGGGAAAACATTCAGTACTTC
>TRBD1|-|TRBV28|TRBJ1-6
CASSSPGQGNNSPLHF
TGTGCCAGCAGTTCCCCAGGACAGGGGAATAATTCACCCCTCCACTTT
>-|-|TRBV28|TRBJ1-1
CASSSSRRVTLEAFF
TGTGCCAGCAGTTCCAGCCGCAGGGTCACCCTTGAAGCTTTCTTT
>-|once|TRBV11-2|TRBJ2-7
CASSLVFEQYF
TGTGCCAGCAGCTTAGTATTCGAGCAGTACTTC
>-|-|TRBV7-2|TRBJ2-5
CASSLRWIRSETQYF
TGTGCCAGCAGCTTAAGGTGGATCCGATCCGAGACCCAGTACTTC
>-|-|TRBV6-5|TRBJ1-5
CASNEVSDQPQHF
TGTGCCAGCAACGAGGTATCGGATCAGCCCCAGCATTTT
>-|-|TRBV27|TRBJ2-5
CASSLNQRAEEETQYF
TGTGCCAGCAGTTTAAATCAAAGGGCGGAAGAAGAGACCCAGTACTTC
>-|-|TRBV30|TRBJ1-1
CARTRGGRTEAFF
TGTGCCCGCACGAGAGGGGGTAGAACTGAAGCTTTCTTT
>-|few|TRBV4-1|TRBJ1-5
CASSQGDGLNQPQHF
TGCGCCAGCAGCCAAGGGGACGGATTAAATCAGCCCCAGCATTTT
>-|-|TRBV10-1|TRBJ1-4
CASSESRGTEKLFF
TGCGCCAGCAGTGAGTCCAGGGGTACGGAAAAACTGTTTTTT
>TRBD1|-|TRBV5-1|TRBJ2-5
CASSIRQGQGETQYF
TGCGCCAGCAGCATTCGACAGGGTCAGGGGGAGACCCAGTACTTC
>-|-|TRBV19|TRBJ1-1
CASSIVPGTEAFF
TGTGCCAGTAGTATAGTCCCAGGCACTGAAGCTTTCTTT
>-|-|TRBV12-3/TRBV12-4|TRBJ1-1
CASSLWSTEAFF
TGTGCCAGCAGTTTGTGGAGTACTGAAGCTTTCTTT
>TRBD1|-|TRBV5-1|TRBJ1-1
CASSPLGRGGEAFF
TGCGCCAGCAGCCCTTTGGGCAGGGGGGGTGAAGCTTTCTTT
>-|once|TRBV30|TRBJ1-5
CAWSVGSKWASQPQHF
TGTGCCTGGAGTGTAGGGTCTAAATGGGCAAGTCAGCCCCAGCATTTT
>-|-|TRBV3-1/TRBV3-2|TRBJ2-1
CASSQGYFNEQFF
TGTGCCAGCAGCCAAGGCTATTTCAATGAGCAGTTCTTC
>TRBD1|-|TRBV19|TRBJ1-1
CASSRTGNTEAFF
TGTGCCAGTAGCCGGACAGGGAACACTGAAGCTTTCTTT
>-|-|TRBV21-1|TRBJ2-7
CASSQTQGDYEQYF
TGTGCCAGCAGCCAGACCCAGGGGGACTACGAGCAGTACTTC
>-|-|TRBV2|TRBJ2-7
CASSEAGFAGTSYEQYF
TGTGCCAGCAGTGAAGCAGGTTTCGCGGGGACCTCCTACGAGCAGTACTTC
>-|-|TRBV5-4|TRBJ1-2
CASSLAWGQRGGYTF
TGTGCCAGCAGCTTGGCCTGGGGGCAGAGGGGTGGCTACACCTTC
>TRBD1|few|TRBV19|TRBJ1-2
CASSMGNRGNYGYTF
TGTGCCAGTAGTATGGGAAACAGGGGTAACTATGGCTACACCTTC
>-|-|TRBV11-3|TRBJ2-7
CASSPGTTAGYEQYF
TGTGCCAGCAGCCCGGGGACAACCGCGGGATACGAGCAGTACTTC
>-|-|TRBV7-9|TRBJ2-7
CASSLDSGRSYF
TGTGCCAGCAGCTTAGACAGCGGCCGCTCGTACTTC
>-|-|TRBV5-4|TRBJ1-3
CASSLAGGNTIYF
TGTGCCAGCAGCTTGGCGGGCGGAAACACCATATATTTT
>-|few|TRBV12-3/TRBV12-4|TRBJ2-1
CASSTPAYNEQFF
TGTGCCAGCAGCACCCCTGCCTACAATGAGCAGTTCTTC
>TRBD1|-|TRBV30|TRBJ2-2
CASPLRDRGVGELFF
TGTGCGAGCCCGCTCCGGGACAGGGGGGTCGGGGAGCTGTTTTTT
>TRBD1|-|TRBV6-9|TRBJ1-2
CASTEDRGHYGYTF
TGTGCCAGCACCGAGGACAGGGGGCATTATGGCTACACCTTC